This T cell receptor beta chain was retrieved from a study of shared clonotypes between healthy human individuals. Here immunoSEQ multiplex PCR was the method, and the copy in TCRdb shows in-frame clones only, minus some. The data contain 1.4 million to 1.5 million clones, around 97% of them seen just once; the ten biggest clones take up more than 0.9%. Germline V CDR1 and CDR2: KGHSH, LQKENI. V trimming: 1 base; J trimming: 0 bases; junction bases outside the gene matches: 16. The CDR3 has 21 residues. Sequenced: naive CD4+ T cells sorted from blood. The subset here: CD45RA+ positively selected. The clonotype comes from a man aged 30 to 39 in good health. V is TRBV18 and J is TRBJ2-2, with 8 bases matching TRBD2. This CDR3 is CASSPRALAGGGSSNTGELFF. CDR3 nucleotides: TGTGCCAGCTCACCACGGGCCCTAGCGGGCGGAGGCTCCTCGAACACCGGGGAGCTGTTTTTT.